This note documents a single T cell receptor (beta chain) sequence. The CDR3 is 14 amino acids. From germline, CDR1 is MGHRA and CDR2 YSYEKL. Trimming stripped 3 bases from V and 3 bases from J, with 12 bases between. These data originate in a study of blood T cell repertoires in COVID-19. Study-level background: T cells, B-cell-depleted T cells, or PBMCs provided the cDNA or gDNA that served as material.

Authors' methods: By means of reference gene primer amplification, nucleated cell counts were estimated. TCRdb's copy holds only in-frame clones and misses some; the assay was immunoSEQ multiplex PCR. V and J calls plus clone size are reproduced from that table; the DNA served to infer D and trimming. The data show more than 150,000 clones, 70% to 85% seen once. The TCR comes from a human donor in a cohort sampled during active COVID-19. The sample taken for sequencing was peripheral blood. This chain joins TRBV4-1 and TRBJ2-7; D gene ambiguous. DNA for the CDR3: TGCGCCAGCAGCCATCCGTCTACTGGCTACGAGCAGTACTTC. Translating gives CASSHPSTGYEQYF.